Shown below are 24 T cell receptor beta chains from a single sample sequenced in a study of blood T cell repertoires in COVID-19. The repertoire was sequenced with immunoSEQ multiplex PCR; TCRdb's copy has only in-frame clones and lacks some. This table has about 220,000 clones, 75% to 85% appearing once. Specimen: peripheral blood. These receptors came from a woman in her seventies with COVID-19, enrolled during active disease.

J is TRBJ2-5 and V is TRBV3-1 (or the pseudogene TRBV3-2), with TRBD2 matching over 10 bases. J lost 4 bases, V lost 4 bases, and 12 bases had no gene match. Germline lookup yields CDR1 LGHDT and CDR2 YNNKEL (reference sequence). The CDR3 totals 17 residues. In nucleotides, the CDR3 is TGTGCCAGCAGCCTGGCTAGCGGGAGCGGGGGGGGAGAGACCCAGTACTTC. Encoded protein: CASSLASGSGGGETQYF.

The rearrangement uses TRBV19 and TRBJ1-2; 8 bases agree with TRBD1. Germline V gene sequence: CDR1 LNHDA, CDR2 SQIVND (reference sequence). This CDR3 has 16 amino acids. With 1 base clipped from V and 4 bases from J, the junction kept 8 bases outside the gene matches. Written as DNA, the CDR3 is TGTGCCAGTAGTATAGGTCCGGCAGGGGGCATCTATGGCTACACCTTC. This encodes CASSIGPAGGIYGYTF.

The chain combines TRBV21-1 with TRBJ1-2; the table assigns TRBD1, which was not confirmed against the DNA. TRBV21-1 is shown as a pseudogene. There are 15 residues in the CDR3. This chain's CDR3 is CASSASGTGELGYTF. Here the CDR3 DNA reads TGTGCCAGCAGCGCATCCGGGACAGGAGAGCTTGGCTACACCTTC.

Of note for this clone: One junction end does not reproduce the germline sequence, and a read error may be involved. The CDR3: CASGERQSSGNTIYF. The CDR3 DNA reads as TGTGCCAGCGGTGAGAGACAGAGCTCTGGAAACACCATATATTTT. The chain couples TRBV6-1 to TRBJ1-3, with TRBD1 as a possible D gene (5 bases). CDR3 length: 15 amino acids. The V gene's germline CDR1 is MNHNS and CDR2 SASEGT.

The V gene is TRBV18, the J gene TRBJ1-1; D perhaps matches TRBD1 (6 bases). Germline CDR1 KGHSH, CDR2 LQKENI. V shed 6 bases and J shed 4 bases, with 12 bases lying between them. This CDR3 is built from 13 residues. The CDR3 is CASSQGQTTEAFF. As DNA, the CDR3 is TGTGCCAGCTCCCAAGGACAGACCACTGAAGCTTTCTTT. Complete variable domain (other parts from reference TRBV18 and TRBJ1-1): NAGVMQNPRHLVRRRGQEARLRCSPMKGHSHVYWYRQLPEEGLKFMVYLQKENIIDESGMPKERFSAEFPKEGPSILRIQQVVRGDSAAYFCASSQGQTTEAFFGQGTRLTVV.

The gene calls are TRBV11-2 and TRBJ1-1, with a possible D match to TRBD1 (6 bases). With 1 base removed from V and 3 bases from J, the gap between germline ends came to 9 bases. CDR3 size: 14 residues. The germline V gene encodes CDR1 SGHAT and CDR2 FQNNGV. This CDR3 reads CASSLVQGDTEAFF. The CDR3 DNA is TGTGCCAGCAGCTTAGTACAGGGAGACACTGAAGCTTTCTTT.

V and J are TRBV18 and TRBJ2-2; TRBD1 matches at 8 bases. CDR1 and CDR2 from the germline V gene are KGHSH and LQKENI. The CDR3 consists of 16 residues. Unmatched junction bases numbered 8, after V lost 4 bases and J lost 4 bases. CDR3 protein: CASSLQGAIFTGELFF. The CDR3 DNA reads TGTGCCAGCTCACTCCAGGGGGCGATATTCACCGGGGAGCTGTTTTTT.

The CDR3 here is CASSFRGDTQYF. In nucleotides, the CDR3 is TGTGCCAGCAGTTTCCGGGGAGATACGCAGTATTTT. The chain has TRBV25-1 and TRBJ2-3; tentatively, D is TRBD2 (5 bases). Germline lookup yields CDR1 MGHDK and CDR2 SYGVNS. V lost 5 bases, J lost 5 bases, and 8 bases lay in between. CDR3 size: 12 residues. The entire variable domain, with the rest obtained from reference TRBV25-1 and TRBJ2-3, is as follows: EADIYQTPRYLVIGTGKKITLECSQTMGHDKMYWYQQDPGMELHLIHYSYGVNSTEKGDLSSESTVSRIRTEHFPLTLESARPSHTSQYLCASSFRGDTQYFGPGTRLTVL.

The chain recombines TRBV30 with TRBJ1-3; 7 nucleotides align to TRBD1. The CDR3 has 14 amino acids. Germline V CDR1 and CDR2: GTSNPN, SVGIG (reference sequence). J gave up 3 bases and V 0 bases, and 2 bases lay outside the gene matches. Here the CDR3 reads CAWSVGTVGNTIYF. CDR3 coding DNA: TGTGCCTGGAGTGTAGGGACAGTTGGAAACACCATATATTTT.

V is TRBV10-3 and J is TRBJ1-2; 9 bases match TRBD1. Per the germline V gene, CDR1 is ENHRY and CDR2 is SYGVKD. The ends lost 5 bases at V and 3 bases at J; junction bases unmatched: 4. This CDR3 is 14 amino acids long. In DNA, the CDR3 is TGTGCCATCAGTCGCACAGGGGGCGACTATGGCTACACCTTC. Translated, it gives CAISRTGGDYGYTF.

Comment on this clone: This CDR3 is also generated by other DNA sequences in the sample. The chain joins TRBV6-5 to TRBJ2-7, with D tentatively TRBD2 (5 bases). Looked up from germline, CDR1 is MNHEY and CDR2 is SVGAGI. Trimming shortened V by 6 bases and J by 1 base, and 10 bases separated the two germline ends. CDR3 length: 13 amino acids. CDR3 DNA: TGTGCCAGCAGGAGGACGGGATCCTACGAGCAGTACTTC. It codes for CASRRTGSYEQYF.

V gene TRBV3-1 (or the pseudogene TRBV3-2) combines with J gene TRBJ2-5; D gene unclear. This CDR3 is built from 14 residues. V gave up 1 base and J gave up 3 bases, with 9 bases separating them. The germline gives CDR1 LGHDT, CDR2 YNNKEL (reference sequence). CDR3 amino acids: CASSQVPAEETQYF. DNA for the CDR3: TGTGCCAGCAGCCAAGTACCCGCAGAAGAGACCCAGTACTTC.

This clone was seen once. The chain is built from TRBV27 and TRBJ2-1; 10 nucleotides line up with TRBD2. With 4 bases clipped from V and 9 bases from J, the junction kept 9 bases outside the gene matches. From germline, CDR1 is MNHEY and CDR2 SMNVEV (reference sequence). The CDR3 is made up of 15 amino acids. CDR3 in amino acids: CASSSLAGSGSEQFF. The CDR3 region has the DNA TGTGCCAGCAGTTCACTAGCGGGATCGGGTAGTGAGCAGTTCTTC.

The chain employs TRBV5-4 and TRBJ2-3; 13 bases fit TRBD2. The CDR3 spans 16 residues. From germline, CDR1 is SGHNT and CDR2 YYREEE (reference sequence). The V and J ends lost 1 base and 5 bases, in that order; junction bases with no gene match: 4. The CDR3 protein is CASSLRTSGSGDTQYF. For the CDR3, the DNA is TGTGCCAGCAGCTTGAGGACTAGCGGGAGTGGAGATACGCAGTATTTT.

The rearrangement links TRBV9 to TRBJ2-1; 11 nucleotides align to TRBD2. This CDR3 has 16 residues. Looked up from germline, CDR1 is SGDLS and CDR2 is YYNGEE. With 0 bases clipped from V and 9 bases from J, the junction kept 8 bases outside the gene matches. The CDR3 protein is CASSVGTSGPQGEQFF. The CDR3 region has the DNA TGTGCCAGCAGCGTAGGGACTAGCGGGCCCCAGGGTGAGCAGTTCTTC. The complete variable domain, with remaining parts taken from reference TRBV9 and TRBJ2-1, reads DSGVTQTPKHLITATGQRVTLRCSPRSGDLSVYWYQQSLDQGLQFLIQYYNGEERAKGNILERFSAQQFPDLHSELNLSSLELGDSALYFCASSVGTSGPQGEQFFGPGTRLTVL.

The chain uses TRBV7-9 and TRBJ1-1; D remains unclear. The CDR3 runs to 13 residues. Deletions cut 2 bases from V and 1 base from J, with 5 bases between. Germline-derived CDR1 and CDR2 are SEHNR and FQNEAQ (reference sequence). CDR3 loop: CASSLLANTEAFF. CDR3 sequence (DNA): TGTGCCAGCAGCTTATTGGCGAACACTGAAGCTTTCTTT.

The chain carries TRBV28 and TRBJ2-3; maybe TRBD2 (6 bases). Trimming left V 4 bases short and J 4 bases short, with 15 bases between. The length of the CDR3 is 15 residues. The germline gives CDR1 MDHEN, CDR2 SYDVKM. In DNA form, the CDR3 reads TGTGCCAGCAGTTCCGCCGCGGGGTGGGCAGATACGCAGTATTTT. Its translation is CASSSAAGWADTQYF.

This chain's CDR3 is CASSGAEAVAKNIQYF. CDR3 bases: TGTGCCAGCAGTGGGGCCGAGGCGGTAGCCAAAAACATTCAGTACTTC. V and J are TRBV6-6 and TRBJ2-4; perhaps TRBD1 as D (5 bases). From germline, CDR1 is MNHNY and CDR2 SVGAGI (reference sequence). V was clipped by 5 bases and J by 0 bases, with 14 bases between them. The CDR3 totals 16 residues.

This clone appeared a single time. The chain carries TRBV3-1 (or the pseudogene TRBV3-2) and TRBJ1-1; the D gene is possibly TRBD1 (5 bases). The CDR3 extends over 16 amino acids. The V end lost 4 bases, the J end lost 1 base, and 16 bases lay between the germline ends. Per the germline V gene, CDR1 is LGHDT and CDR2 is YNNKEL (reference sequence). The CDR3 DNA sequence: TGTGCCAGCAGCCTCAGGGCGTTGGCCAAGAACACTGAAGCTTTCTTT. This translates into CASSLRALAKNTEAFF.

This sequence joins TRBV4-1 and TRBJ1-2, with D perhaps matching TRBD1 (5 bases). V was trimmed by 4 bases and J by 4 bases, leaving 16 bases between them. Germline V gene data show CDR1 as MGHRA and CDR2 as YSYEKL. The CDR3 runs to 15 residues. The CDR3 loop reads CASSLNLGGVYGYTF. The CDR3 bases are TGCGCCAGCAGCCTAAACCTGGGGGGGGTCTATGGCTACACCTTC.

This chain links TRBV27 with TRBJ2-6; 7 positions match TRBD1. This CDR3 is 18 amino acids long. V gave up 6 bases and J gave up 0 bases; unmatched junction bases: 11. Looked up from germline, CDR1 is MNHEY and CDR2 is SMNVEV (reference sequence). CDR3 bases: TGTGCCAGCAGCCCCGACAGGGCCCCCTTCTCTGGGGCCAACGTCCTGACTTTC. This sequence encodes CASSPDRAPFSGANVLTF.

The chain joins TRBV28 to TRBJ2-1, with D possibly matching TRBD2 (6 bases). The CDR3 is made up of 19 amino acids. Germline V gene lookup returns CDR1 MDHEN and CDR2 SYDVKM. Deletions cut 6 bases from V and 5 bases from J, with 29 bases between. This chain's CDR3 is CASSLSGTFATRLNNEQFF. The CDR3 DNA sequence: TGTGCCAGCAGCCTTTCCGGGACTTTCGCTACCCGCCTCAACAATGAGCAGTTCTTC. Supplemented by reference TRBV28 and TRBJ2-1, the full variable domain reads DVKVTQSSRYLVKRTGEKVFLECVQDMDHENMFWYRQDPGLGLRLIYFSYDVKMKEKGDIPEGYSVSREKKERFSLILESASTNQTSMYLCASSLSGTFATRLNNEQFFGPGTRLTVL.

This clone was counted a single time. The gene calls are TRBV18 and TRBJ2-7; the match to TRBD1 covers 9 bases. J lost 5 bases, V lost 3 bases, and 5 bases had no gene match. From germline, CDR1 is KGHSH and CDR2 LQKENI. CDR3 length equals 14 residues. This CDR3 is CASSPGQGEDEQYF. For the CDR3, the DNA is TGTGCCAGCTCACCGGGACAGGGTGAGGACGAGCAGTACTTC.

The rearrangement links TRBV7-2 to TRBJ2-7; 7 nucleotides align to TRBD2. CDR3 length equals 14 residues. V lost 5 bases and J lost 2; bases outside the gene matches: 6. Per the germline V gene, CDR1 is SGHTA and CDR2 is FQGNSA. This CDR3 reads CASSPSGATYEQYF. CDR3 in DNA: TGTGCCAGCAGCCCAAGCGGGGCCACCTACGAGCAGTACTTC.